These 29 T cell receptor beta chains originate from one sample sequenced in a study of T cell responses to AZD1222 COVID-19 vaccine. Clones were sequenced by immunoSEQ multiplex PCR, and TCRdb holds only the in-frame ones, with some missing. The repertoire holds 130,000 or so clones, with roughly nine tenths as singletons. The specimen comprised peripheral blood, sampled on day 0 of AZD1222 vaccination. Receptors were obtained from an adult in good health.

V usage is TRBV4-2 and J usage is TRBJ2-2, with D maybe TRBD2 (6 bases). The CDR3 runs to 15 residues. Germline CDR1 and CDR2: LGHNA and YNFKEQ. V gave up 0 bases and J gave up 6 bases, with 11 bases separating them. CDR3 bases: TGTGCCAGCAGCCAAGATCCTAGCGCCCCCGGGGAGCTGTTTTTT. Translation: CASSQDPSAPGELFF.

The DNA of the CDR3 is TGCAGTGCTAGGGGGACAGAGGGCTACACCTTC. Protein product: CSARGTEGYTF. The chain recombines TRBV20-1 with TRBJ1-2, with 7 bases matching TRBD1. V trimming: 3 bases; J trimming: 8 bases; junction bases outside the gene matches: 3. The CDR3 has 11 residues. Germline CDR1 and CDR2: DFQATT and SNEGSKA (reference sequence).

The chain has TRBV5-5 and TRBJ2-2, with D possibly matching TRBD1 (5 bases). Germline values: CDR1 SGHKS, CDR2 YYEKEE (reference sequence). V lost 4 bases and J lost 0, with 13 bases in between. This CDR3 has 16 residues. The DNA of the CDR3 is TGTGCCAGCAGCCCCCAGGGCACCGCGAACACCGGGGAGCTGTTTTTT. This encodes CASSPQGTANTGELFF.

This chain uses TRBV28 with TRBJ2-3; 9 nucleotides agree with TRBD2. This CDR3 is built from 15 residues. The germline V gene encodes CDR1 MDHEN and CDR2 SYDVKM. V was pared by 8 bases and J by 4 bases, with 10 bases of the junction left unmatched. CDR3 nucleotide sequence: TGTGCCAGCGGGCCGGGACTAGCCCACGCAGATACGCAGTATTTT. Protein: CASGPGLAHADTQYF.

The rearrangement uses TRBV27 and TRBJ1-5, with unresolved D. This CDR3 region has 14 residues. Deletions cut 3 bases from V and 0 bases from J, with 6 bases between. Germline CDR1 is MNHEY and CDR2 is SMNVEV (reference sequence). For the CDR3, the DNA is TGTGCCAGCAGTTTTTTGGGTAGCAATCAGCCCCAGCATTTT. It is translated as CASSFLGSNQPQHF.

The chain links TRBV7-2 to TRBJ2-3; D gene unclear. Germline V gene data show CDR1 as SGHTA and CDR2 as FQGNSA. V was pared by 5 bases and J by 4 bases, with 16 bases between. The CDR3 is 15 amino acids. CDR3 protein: CASSPRVGLADTQYF. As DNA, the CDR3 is TGTGCCAGCAGCCCCCGGGTAGGGCTCGCAGATACGCAGTATTTT.

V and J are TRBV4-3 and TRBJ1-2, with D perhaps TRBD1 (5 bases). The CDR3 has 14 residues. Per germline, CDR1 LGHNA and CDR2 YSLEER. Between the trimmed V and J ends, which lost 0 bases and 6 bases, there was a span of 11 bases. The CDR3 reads CASSQDLQVDGYTF. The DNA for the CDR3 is TGCGCCAGCAGCCAAGATCTACAGGTGGATGGCTACACCTTC.

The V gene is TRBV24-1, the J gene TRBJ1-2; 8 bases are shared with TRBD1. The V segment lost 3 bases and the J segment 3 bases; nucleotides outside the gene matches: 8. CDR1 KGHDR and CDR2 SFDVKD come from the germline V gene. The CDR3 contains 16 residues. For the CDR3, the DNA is TGTGCCACCAGTGATCCAACAGGGGGTACTGACTATGGCTACACCTTC. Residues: CATSDPTGGTDYGYTF.

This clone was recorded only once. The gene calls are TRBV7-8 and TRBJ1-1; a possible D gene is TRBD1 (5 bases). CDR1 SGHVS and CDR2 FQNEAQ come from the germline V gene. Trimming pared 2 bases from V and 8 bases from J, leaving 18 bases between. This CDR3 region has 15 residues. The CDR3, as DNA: TGTGCCAGCAGCTTAAGGGGTGATCCGCGTGACGAAGCTTTCTTT. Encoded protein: CASSLRGDPRDEAFF. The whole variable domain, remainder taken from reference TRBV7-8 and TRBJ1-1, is GAGVSQSPRYKVAKRGQDVALRCDPISGHVSLFWYQQALGQGPEFLTYFQNEAQLDKSGLPSDRFFAERPEGSVSTLKIQRTQQEDSAVYLCASSLRGDPRDEAFFGQGTRLTVV.

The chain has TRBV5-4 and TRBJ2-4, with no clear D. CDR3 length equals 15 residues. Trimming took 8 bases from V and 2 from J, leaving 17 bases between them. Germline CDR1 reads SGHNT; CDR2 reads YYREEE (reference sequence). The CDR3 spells CASADGRQTKNIQYF. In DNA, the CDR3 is TGTGCCAGTGCGGACGGCCGTCAGACCAAAAACATTCAGTACTTC.

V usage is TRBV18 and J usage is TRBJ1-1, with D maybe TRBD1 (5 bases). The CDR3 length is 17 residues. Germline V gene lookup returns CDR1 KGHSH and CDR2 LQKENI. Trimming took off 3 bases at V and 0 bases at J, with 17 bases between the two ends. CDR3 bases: TGTGCCAGCTCACCTAGCAACATGGGACGGTTGAACACTGAAGCTTTCTTT. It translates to CASSPSNMGRLNTEAFF.

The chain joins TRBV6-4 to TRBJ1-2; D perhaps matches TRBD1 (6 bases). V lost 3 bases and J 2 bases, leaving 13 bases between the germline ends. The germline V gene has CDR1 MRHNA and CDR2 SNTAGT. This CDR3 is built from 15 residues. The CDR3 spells CASSEMAGENYGYTF. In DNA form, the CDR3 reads TGTGCCAGCAGTGAAATGGCAGGGGAGAACTATGGCTACACCTTC.

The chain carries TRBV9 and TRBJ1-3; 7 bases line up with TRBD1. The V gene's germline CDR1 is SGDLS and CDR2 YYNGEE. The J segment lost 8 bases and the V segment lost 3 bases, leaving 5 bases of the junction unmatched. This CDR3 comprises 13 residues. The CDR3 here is CASSARTGDTIYF. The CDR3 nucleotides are TGTGCCAGCAGCGCCCGGACAGGAGACACCATATATTTT. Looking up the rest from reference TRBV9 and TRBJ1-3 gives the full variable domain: DSGVTQTPKHLITATGQRVTLRCSPRSGDLSVYWYQQSLDQGLQFLIQYYNGEERAKGNILERFSAQQFPDLHSELNLSSLELGDSALYFCASSARTGDTIYFGEGSWLTVV.

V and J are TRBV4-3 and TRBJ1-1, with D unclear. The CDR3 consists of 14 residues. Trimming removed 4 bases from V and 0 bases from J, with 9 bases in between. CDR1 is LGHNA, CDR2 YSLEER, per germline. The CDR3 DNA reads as TGCGCCAGCAGCCCGGACGAGTTGAACACTGAAGCTTTCTTT. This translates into CASSPDELNTEAFF.

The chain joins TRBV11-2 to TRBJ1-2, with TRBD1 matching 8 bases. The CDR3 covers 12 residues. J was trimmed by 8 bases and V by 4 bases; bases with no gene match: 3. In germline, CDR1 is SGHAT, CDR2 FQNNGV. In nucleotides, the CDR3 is TGTGCCAGCAGCTCGGACAGGGCGGGCTACACCTTC. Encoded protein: CASSSDRAGYTF.

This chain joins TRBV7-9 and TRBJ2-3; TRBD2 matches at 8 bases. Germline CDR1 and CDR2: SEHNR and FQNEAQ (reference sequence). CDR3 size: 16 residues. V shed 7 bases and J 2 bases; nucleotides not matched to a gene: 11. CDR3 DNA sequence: TGTGCCAGCAATCTAGGCGGGGGGCCACACACAGATACGCAGTATTTT. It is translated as CASNLGGGPHTDTQYF.

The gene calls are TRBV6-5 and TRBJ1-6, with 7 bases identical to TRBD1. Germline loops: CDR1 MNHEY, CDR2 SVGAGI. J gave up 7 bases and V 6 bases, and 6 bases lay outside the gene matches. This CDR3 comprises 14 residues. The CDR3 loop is CASSLQGSNSPLHF. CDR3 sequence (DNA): TGTGCCAGCAGCCTACAGGGGTCGAATTCACCCCTCCACTTT.

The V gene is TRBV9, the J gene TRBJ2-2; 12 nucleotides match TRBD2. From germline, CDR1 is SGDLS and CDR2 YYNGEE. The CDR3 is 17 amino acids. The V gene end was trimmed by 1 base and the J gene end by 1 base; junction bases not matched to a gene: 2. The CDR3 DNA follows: TGTGCCAGCAGCGTACCACTAGCGGGGGGGAACACCGGGGAGCTGTTTTTT. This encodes CASSVPLAGGNTGELFF.

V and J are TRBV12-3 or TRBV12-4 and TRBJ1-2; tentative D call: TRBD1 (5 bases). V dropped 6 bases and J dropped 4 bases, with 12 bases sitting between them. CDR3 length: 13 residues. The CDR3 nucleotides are TGTGCCAGCAGGAGGGGATTTACCTATGGCTACACCTTC. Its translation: CASRRGFTYGYTF.

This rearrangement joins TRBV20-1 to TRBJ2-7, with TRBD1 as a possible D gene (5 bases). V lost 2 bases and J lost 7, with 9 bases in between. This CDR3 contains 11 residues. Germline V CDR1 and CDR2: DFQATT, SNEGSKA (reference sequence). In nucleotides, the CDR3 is TGCAGTGCTAGATTCTCAGGGGAGCAGTACTTC. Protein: CSARFSGEQYF.

The CDR3 here is CASSGTSSNQPQHF. CDR3 DNA: TGTGCCAGCAGCGGAACAAGTAGCAATCAGCCCCAGCATTTT. V gene TRBV6-6 combines with J gene TRBJ1-5; D not certain. This CDR3 region has 14 residues. Germline-derived CDR1 and CDR2 are MNHNY and SVGAGI (reference sequence). Trimming took off 6 bases at V and 0 bases at J, with 9 bases between the two ends.

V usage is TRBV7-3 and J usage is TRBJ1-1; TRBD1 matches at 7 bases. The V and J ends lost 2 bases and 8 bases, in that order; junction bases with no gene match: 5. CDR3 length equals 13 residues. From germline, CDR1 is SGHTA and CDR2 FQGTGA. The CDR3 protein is CASSLDGTDEAFF. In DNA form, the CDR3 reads TGTGCCAGCAGCTTAGACGGGACAGACGAAGCTTTCTTT. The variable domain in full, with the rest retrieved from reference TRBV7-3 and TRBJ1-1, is GAGVSQTPSNKVTEKGKYVELRCDPISGHTALYWYRQSLGQGPEFLIYFQGTGAADDSGLPNDRFFAVRPEGSVSTLKIQRTERGDSAVYLCASSLDGTDEAFFGQGTRLTVV.

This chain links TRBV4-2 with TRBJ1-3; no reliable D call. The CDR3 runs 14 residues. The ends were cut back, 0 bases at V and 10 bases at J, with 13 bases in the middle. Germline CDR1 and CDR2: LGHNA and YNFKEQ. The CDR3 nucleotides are TGTGCCAGCAGCCAAGATACCGGGGTTTCGACCATATATTTT. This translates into CASSQDTGVSTIYF.

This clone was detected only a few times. The CDR3 sequence: CASSAAREGGSDTQYF. The CDR3, as DNA: TGTGCCAGCAGCGCCGCCCGGGAGGGGGGCTCAGATACGCAGTATTTT. The chain is built from TRBV27 and TRBJ2-3, with 8 bases fitting TRBD2. Looked up from germline, CDR1 is MNHEY and CDR2 is SMNVEV (reference sequence). With 6 bases clipped from V and 4 bases from J, the junction kept 12 bases outside the gene matches. The length of the CDR3 is 16 residues.

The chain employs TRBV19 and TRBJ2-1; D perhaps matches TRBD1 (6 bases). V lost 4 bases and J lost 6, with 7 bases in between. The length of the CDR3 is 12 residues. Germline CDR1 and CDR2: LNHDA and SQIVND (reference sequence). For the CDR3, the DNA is TGTGCCAGTAGTAGACAGGTCAATGAGCAGTTCTTC. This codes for CASSRQVNEQFF.

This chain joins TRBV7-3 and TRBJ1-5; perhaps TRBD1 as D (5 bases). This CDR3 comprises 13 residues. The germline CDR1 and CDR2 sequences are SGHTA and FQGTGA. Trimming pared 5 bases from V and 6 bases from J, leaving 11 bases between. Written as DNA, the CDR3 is TGTGCCAGCAGCGCACGGGACGGTCAGCCCCAGCATTTT. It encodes CASSARDGQPQHF.

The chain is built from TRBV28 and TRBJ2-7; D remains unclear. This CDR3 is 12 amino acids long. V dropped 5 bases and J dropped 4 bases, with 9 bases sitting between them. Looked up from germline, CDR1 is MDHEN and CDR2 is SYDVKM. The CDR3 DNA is TGTGCCAGCAGTGTAATGAGTTACGAGCAGTACTTC. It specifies CASSVMSYEQYF.

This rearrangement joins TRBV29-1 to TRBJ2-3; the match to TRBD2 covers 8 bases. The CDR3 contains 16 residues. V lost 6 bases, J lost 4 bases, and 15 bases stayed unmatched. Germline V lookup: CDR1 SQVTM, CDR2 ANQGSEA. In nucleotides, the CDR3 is TGCAGCGTCCATGGGGGGATAGCGGGGACTTCAGATACGCAGTATTTT. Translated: CSVHGGIAGTSDTQYF.

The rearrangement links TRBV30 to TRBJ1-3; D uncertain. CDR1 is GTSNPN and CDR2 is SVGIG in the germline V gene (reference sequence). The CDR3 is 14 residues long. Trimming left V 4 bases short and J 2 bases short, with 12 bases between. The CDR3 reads CAWTLAGAGNTIYF. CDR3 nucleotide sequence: TGTGCCTGGACCCTGGCTGGGGCTGGAAACACCATATATTTT.